This record covers a single T cell receptor beta chain. Its antigen is not identified. This specimen belongs to a study of shared clonotypes between healthy human individuals. The study's findings and limits: Relative to memory subsets, naive subsets generally showed larger estimated richness.

Trimming took 4 bases from V and 1 from J, leaving 6 bases between them. CDR3 length: 13 residues. Germline-derived CDR1 and CDR2 are SGHNT and YYREEE (reference sequence). Produced via immunoSEQ multiplex PCR; TCRdb's table is partial and in-frame only. The table has over a million clones, 98% seen once. The sequenced material came from naive CD4+ T cells sorted from blood. The subset here: CD45RA+ positively selected. The V gene is TRBV5-4, the J gene TRBJ1-5; D ambiguous. This TCR was recovered from a man aged 30 to 45 in good health. The CDR3 here is CASSIDSNQPQHF. CDR3 nucleotide sequence: TGTGCCAGCAGCATAGACAGCAATCAGCCCCAGCATTTT.